This T cell receptor beta chain is drawn from a study of post-analysis software for immune sequencing data. Overall study context: Included among the disease courses, which were recorded for the cohort, were relapsing-remitting, secondary progressive and progressive-relapsing multiple sclerosis. The study, taken as a whole, reports: Higher frequency in patients than in controls was seen for about five TRBV segments, with TRBV5-6, TRBV5-1 and TRBV20-1 among them. Under the F measure, samples that were prepared in one batch clustered strongly together.

Included in the TCR beta cDNA libraries were unique molecular identifiers. It was from approximately 0.91 to 9.4 million T cells that 500,000 to 600,000 cDNA molecules came. TCRdb reprocessed the PCR reads with MiXCR, giving one entry per CDR3 protein. The repertoire holds more than 350,000 distinct CDR3 sequences, more than 30% seen once, with approximately 7.1% in the top ten. Notes on this clonotype: Antigen unknown.

This CDR3 has 15 amino acids. The genes are TRBV12-3 or TRBV12-4 and TRBJ2-5; TRBD1 is a possible D gene (5 bases). Judging by the DNA end, TRBJ2-7 fits better; the J call may be wrong. The material sequenced was blood. This sequence was found in a girl aged 2 to 10 with multiple sclerosis. CDR3 nucleotides: TGTGCCAGCAGCTCTCCCTCCAGGGCGCGACACGAGCAGTACTTC. Translation gives CASSSPSRARHEQYF.